A selection of T cell receptor beta chains follows, all from one sample in a study of blood T cell repertoires in COVID-19. Produced via immunoSEQ multiplex PCR; TCRdb's table is partial and in-frame only. Of 110,000 to 150,000 clones in the sample, approximately 80% were seen once. Sequenced sample: peripheral blood. The receptors stem from a woman in her 50s with acute or convalescent COVID-19. Each CDR3 is given with its conserved first and last residue. A D gene is named only where the DNA matches it firmly. Where a row states a size, it is once, few, many or the class of an expanded clone; other rows omit it.

-	TRBJ2-2	TRBV6-4	few	CASSPGTLDTGELFF	TGTGCCAGCAGCCCCGGGACACTTGACACCGGGGAGCTGTTTTTT
-	TRBJ2-7	TRBV6-5	-	CASSYSRKSRQYF	TGTGCCAGCAGTTACTCGAGAAAAAGTAGGCAGTACTTC
-	TRBJ2-2	TRBV9	once	CASSVAVSGLTGELFF	TGTGCCAGCAGCGTAGCCGTGAGCGGGCTCACCGGGGAGCTGTTTTTT
-	TRBJ2-1	TRBV5-1	-	CASSLVGAGGNEQFF	TGCGCCAGCAGCTTGGTAGGTGCAGGGGGGAATGAGCAGTTCTTC
TRBD1	TRBJ1-1	TRBV6-5	-	CASSYSGQVNTEAFF	TGTGCCAGCAGTTACTCCGGACAGGTTAACACTGAAGCTTTCTTT
-	TRBJ1-6	TRBV6-5	-	CASSSRPGDSPLHF	TGTGCCAGCAGCTCGCGCCCCGGGGATTCACCCCTCCACTTT
-	TRBJ1-2	TRBV7-2	-	CASSVHREGYGYTF	TGTGCCAGCAGCGTTCACAGGGAAGGGTATGGCTACACCTTC
-	TRBJ1-1	TRBV6-5	-	CASTGRGLANTEAFF	TGTGCCAGCACAGGGCGTGGCCTCGCGAACACTGAAGCTTTCTTT
TRBD2	TRBJ2-5	TRBV5-6	-	CASSLGGTSGVQETQYF	TGTGCCAGCAGCTTGGGCGGGACTAGCGGGGTCCAAGAGACCCAGTACTTC
-	TRBJ1-3	TRBV2	once	CASSFAPGSGNTIYF	TGTGCCAGCAGTTTCGCGCCTGGTTCTGGAAACACCATATATTTT
-	TRBJ1-1	TRBV16	-	CASTQSGGGKAFF	TGTGCCAGCACCCAATCGGGAGGGGGGAAAGCTTTCTTT
-	TRBJ2-3	TRBV20-1	once	CSAATSGTQYF	TGCAGTGCAGCAACCTCGGGAACGCAGTATTTT
-	TRBJ2-1	TRBV6-5	-	CASSHNLGDEQFF	TGTGCCAGCAGTCACAACCTGGGAGATGAGCAGTTCTTC
TRBD1	TRBJ2-5	TRBV30	once	CAWSGGQGMETQYF	TGTGCCTGGAGTGGGGGACAGGGGATGGAGACCCAGTACTTC
-	TRBJ1-1	TRBV7-8	-	CASSLARPGWRGMNTEAFF	TGTGCCAGCAGCTTAGCGCGGCCAGGCTGGAGGGGAATGAACACTGAAGCTTTCTTT
-	TRBJ2-1	TRBV28	many	CASSFPLAAFVFF	TGTGCCAGCAGTTTCCCTCTAGCTGCATTTGTGTTCTTC
-	TRBJ2-7	TRBV11-2	-	CASSPPPGVSSYEQYF	TGTGCCAGCAGCCCACCCCCAGGCGTTAGCTCCTACGAGCAGTACTTC
TRBD2	TRBJ2-1	TRBV4-3	-	CASSQEVGSAGGAYNEQFF	TGCGCCAGCAGCCAAGAGGTTGGGTCAGCGGGGGGGGCCTACAATGAGCAGTTCTTC
TRBD1	TRBJ1-5	TRBV19	-	CASRLGGQTQPQHF	TGTGCCAGTAGGCTCGGGGGACAGACTCAGCCCCAGCATTTT
TRBD1	TRBJ2-5	TRBV10-3	-	CAISGGTGDETQYF	TGTGCCATCAGTGGGGGGACAGGGGATGAGACCCAGTACTTC
TRBD1	TRBJ2-3	TRBV5-6	-	CASSVTGGSTDTQYF	TGTGCCAGCAGCGTGACAGGGGGTAGCACAGATACGCAGTATTTT
-	TRBJ1-2	TRBV12-3/TRBV12-4	once	CASINLGATGYTF	TGTGCCAGCATTAATTTGGGGGCCACCGGCTACACCTTC
TRBD2	TRBJ2-5	TRBV10-3	-	CAISESNGASGGGETQYF	TGTGCCATCAGTGAGTCGAACGGGGCTAGCGGGGGCGGTGAGACCCAGTACTTC
TRBD1	TRBJ2-3	TRBV7-9	few	CASSLPGQGSDTQYF	TGTGCCAGCAGCTTGCCGGGACAGGGGTCAGATACGCAGTATTTT
-	TRBJ2-2	TRBV3-1/TRBV3-2	-	CASSQVGGADTGELFF	TGTGCCAGCAGCCAAGTCGGCGGCGCGGACACCGGGGAGCTGTTTTTT
TRBD1	TRBJ2-7	TRBV29-1	-	CSVGTGTGAEQYF	TGCAGCGTGGGGACGGGGACAGGGGCCGAGCAGTACTTC
-	TRBJ2-5	TRBV11-2	-	CASSLSQQETQYF	TGTGCCAGCAGCTTATCACAGCAAGAGACCCAGTACTTC
-	TRBJ1-3	TRBV19	-	CASSIGAGGAGNTIYF	TGTGCCAGTAGTATAGGTGCTGGGGGCGCTGGAAACACCATATATTTT
-	TRBJ1-2	TRBV7-2	-	CASSFAEVGYGYTF	TGTGCCAGCAGCTTTGCAGAGGTGGGCTATGGCTACACCTTC
TRBD1	TRBJ1-4	TRBV4-1	-	CASSQGTGDEKLFF	TGCGCCAGCAGCCAAGGGACAGGGGATGAAAAACTGTTTTTT
-	TRBJ2-2	TRBV11-2	few	CASSSGVTDPTTGELFF	TGTGCCAGCAGCTCAGGGGTGACGGACCCTACCACCGGGGAGCTGTTTTTT